The next 30 T cell receptor beta chains were all read from a single sample in a study of PD-1 blockade in classical Hodgkin lymphoma. Clones were sequenced by immunoSEQ multiplex PCR, and TCRdb holds only the in-frame ones, with some missing. Here the sample spans fewer than 110,000 clones, 75% to 90% being singletons. All trial patients relapsed after autologous stem cell transplantation. The material was peripheral blood mononuclear cells (PBMCs), obtained before the second cycle of nivolumab. The receptors stem from a human donor with classical Hodgkin lymphoma.

The chain uses TRBV5-4 and TRBJ2-1, with D maybe TRBD2 (5 bases). CDR1 is SGHNT, CDR2 YYREEE, per germline (reference sequence). This CDR3 has 17 amino acids. The germline V and J ends were trimmed by 4 bases and 2 bases, with 19 bases remaining between them. In nucleotides, the CDR3 is TGTGCCAGCAGCCAAGATATGGAGGACGCCACCTACAATGAGCAGTTCTTC. This translates into CASSQDMEDATYNEQFF.

The chain combines TRBV27 with TRBJ1-6, with 7 bases aligning to TRBD1. This CDR3 region has 14 residues. The germline V gene has CDR1 MNHEY and CDR2 SMNVEV (reference sequence). With V trimmed by 5 bases and J by 5 bases, 3 bases remained unmatched. The CDR3 sequence: CASSQGGHNSPLHF. The CDR3 nucleotides read TGTGCCAGCAGTCAGGGGGGTCATAATTCACCCCTCCACTTT.

The rearrangement links TRBV7-6 to TRBJ2-3; 9 bases match TRBD2. V was clipped by 2 bases and J by 2 bases; unmatched bases: 11. Germline V lookup: CDR1 SGHVS, CDR2 FNYEAQ. The CDR3 has 18 amino acids. CDR3 protein: CASSLYPQRGANTDTQYF. CDR3 bases: TGTGCCAGCAGCTTATATCCCCAGCGGGGGGCGAACACAGATACGCAGTATTTT.

The chain couples TRBV7-9 to TRBJ1-5; D gene unclear. The CDR3 loop spans 13 amino acids. With 5 bases removed from V and 7 bases from J, the gap between germline ends came to 12 bases. The germline V gene encodes CDR1 SEHNR and CDR2 FQNEAQ (reference sequence). The CDR3 spells CASSPLGPQPQHF. DNA for the CDR3: TGTGCCAGCAGCCCCTTGGGCCCGCAGCCCCAGCATTTT.

This clone was observed a handful of times. The rearrangement joins TRBV7-2 to TRBJ1-6, with 8 bases aligning to TRBD1. V lost 3 bases, J lost 7 bases, and 2 bases stayed unmatched. The CDR3 consists of 14 residues. CDR1 is SGHTA, CDR2 FQGNSA, per germline. The CDR3 here is CASSFQGANSPLHF. CDR3 nucleotides: TGTGCCAGCAGCTTTCAGGGGGCGAATTCACCCCTCCACTTT.

The chain links TRBV6-1 to TRBJ2-7, with a tentative D call TRBD2 (7 bases). Germline-derived CDR1 and CDR2 are MNHNS and SASEGT. The CDR3 sequence is 15 residues long. Trimming removed 3 bases from V and 7 bases from J, with 19 bases in between. DNA for the CDR3: TGTGCCAGCAGTGAGAGAGCCGGGGGGCCCTTAGAGCAGTACTTC. The encoded protein is CASSERAGGPLEQYF.

This clone was counted once. The J gene is TRBJ2-1, the V gene TRBV6-5, with D maybe TRBD1 (5 bases). CDR1 and CDR2 (germline): MNHEY, SVGAGI. Trimming pared 5 bases from V and 1 base from J, leaving 12 bases between. CDR3 length equals 15 residues. This CDR3 reads CASSLTAYSYNEQFF. CDR3 sequence (DNA): TGTGCCAGCAGTCTGACAGCCTATTCCTACAATGAGCAGTTCTTC.

The CDR3 DNA reads as TGCGCCAGCAGCCAAGAAGGCAGGGGCCATGGCTACACCTTC. As protein: CASSQEGRGHGYTF. The V and J genes are TRBV4-1 and TRBJ1-2; perhaps TRBD1 as D (6 bases). Germline loops: CDR1 MGHRA, CDR2 YSYEKL. This CDR3 spans 14 amino acids. Deletions cut 0 bases from V and 6 bases from J, with 11 bases between.

The chain carries TRBV19 and TRBJ1-2; no firm D call. Germline CDR1 LNHDA, CDR2 SQIVND (reference sequence). V gave up 4 bases and J gave up 4 bases, with 10 bases separating them. CDR3 length equals 13 residues. CDR3 coding DNA: TGTGCCAGTAGTACGCTTCAATCCTATGGCTACACCTTC. Residues: CASSTLQSYGYTF.

The J gene is TRBJ1-1, the V gene TRBV6-4; D not resolved. This CDR3 contains 14 residues. Germline loops: CDR1 MRHNA, CDR2 SNTAGT. V was cut by 0 bases and J by 1 base, with 6 bases left in between. The CDR3 coding sequence is TGTGCCAGCAGTGACTCCAACAGGAACACTGAAGCTTTCTTT. Encoded protein: CASSDSNRNTEAFF.

The DNA of the CDR3 is TGTGCCTGGAGTGTAAACCGACTAGACACAGATACGCAGTATTTT. Translated, it gives CAWSVNRLDTDTQYF. The rearrangement uses TRBV30 and TRBJ2-3, with D perhaps TRBD2 (6 bases). Trimming shortened V by 0 bases and J by 2 bases, and 12 bases separated the two germline ends. The CDR3 extends over 15 amino acids. Germline V gives CDR1 GTSNPN, CDR2 SVGIG (reference sequence).

J is TRBJ1-2 and V is TRBV5-6; D ambiguous. V was cut by 0 bases and J by 2 bases, with 8 bases left in between. The CDR3 is 14 residues long. CDR1 and CDR2 (germline): SGHDT, YYEEEE. The CDR3 here is CASSLGEGNYGYTF. The CDR3 region has the DNA TGTGCCAGCAGCTTGGGCGAGGGAAACTATGGCTACACCTTC.

This CDR3 is CAISDLAGGSGELFF. The CDR3 coding sequence is TGTGCCATCAGTGATTTAGCGGGGGGTTCCGGGGAGCTGTTTTTT. This chain uses TRBV10-3 with TRBJ2-2, with TRBD2 matching over 10 bases. V gave up 3 bases and J gave up 6 bases; unmatched junction bases: 4. CDR1 is ENHRY, CDR2 SYGVKD, per germline. CDR3 length: 15 residues.

This rearrangement joins TRBV5-6 to TRBJ1-5; no definite D call. The V gene lost 1 base and the J gene lost 3 bases, with 8 bases spanning the gap. The CDR3 consists of 14 residues. CDR1 is SGHDT and CDR2 is YYEEEE in the germline V gene. CDR3 protein: CASSLMGINQPQHF. The CDR3 nucleotides are TGTGCCAGCAGCTTGATGGGGATCAATCAGCCCCAGCATTTT.

V and J are TRBV5-1 and TRBJ2-3, with D possibly being TRBD1 (6 bases). This CDR3 spans 15 amino acids. Germline values: CDR1 SGHRS, CDR2 YFSETQ. V was cut by 0 bases and J by 6 bases, with 14 bases left in between. The CDR3 nucleotides read TGCGCCAGCAGCTTGGCAGGGGCGGACCCGGATACGCAGTATTTT. Its protein product is CASSLAGADPDTQYF.

This chain connects TRBV5-1 to TRBJ2-2; TRBD2 matches 9 bases. CDR3 length: 15 residues. From germline, CDR1 is SGHRS and CDR2 YFSETQ. Trimming removed 4 bases from V and 2 bases from J; junction bases left unmatched: 3. CDR3 sequence reads: CASSRLAENTGELFF. As DNA, the CDR3 is TGCGCCAGCAGCCGACTAGCGGAAAACACCGGGGAGCTGTTTTTT. The full variable domain, in which reference TRBV5-1 and TRBJ2-2 provide the parts outside the CDR3, is KAGVTQTPRYLIKTRGQQVTLSCSPISGHRSVSWYQQTPGQGLQFLFEYFSETQRNKGNFPGRFSGRQFSNSRSEMNVSTLELGDSALYLCASSRLAENTGELFFGEGSRLTVL.

The chain employs TRBV30 and TRBJ1-2; D not resolved. Germline lookup yields CDR1 GTSNPN and CDR2 SVGIG (reference sequence). Trimming cost V 2 bases and J 2 bases, with 6 bases left between them. The CDR3 is made up of 12 amino acids. In nucleotides, the CDR3 is TGTGCCTGGAGTAAACAGAACTATGGCTACACCTTC. Its protein product is CAWSKQNYGYTF.

The V and J genes are TRBV7-9 and TRBJ2-3; a weak D match, TRBD1 (5 bases). Germline assignment: CDR1 SEHNR and CDR2 FQNEAQ (reference sequence). This CDR3 has 14 amino acids. Trimming removed 3 bases at V and 11 bases at J, with 18 bases between. CDR3 sequence reads: CASSFGETVPRQYF. In DNA, the CDR3 is TGTGCCAGCAGCTTTGGTGAGACAGTTCCCAGGCAGTATTTT. Combining the CDR3 with reference TRBV7-9 and TRBJ2-3 gives the whole variable domain DTGVSQNPRHKITKRGQNVTFRCDPISEHNRLYWYRQTLGQGPEFLTYFQNEAQLEKSRLLSDRFSAERPKGSFSTLEIQRTEQGDSAMYLCASSFGETVPRQYFGPGTRLTVL.

The V call is TRBV30, the J call TRBJ1-1; TRBD1 matches 8 bases. Losses at the gene ends were 2 bases for V and 6 bases for J; bases not matched to a gene: 5. This CDR3 has 13 amino acids. Looked up from germline, CDR1 is GTSNPN and CDR2 is SVGIG (reference sequence). The CDR3 DNA sequence: TGTGCCTGGAGTACCCTACAGGGGGCTGAAGCTTTCTTT. Amino acids: CAWSTLQGAEAFF.

The gene calls are TRBV13 and TRBJ2-2; D is possibly TRBD1 or TRBD2 (5 bases each). This CDR3 contains 16 residues. CDR1 is PRHDT and CDR2 is FYEKMQ in the germline V gene (reference sequence). V was cut by 5 bases and J by 5 bases, with 18 bases left in between. CDR3 in DNA: TGTGCCAGCAGCACACCAAGAGAGGGACGAACCGGGGAGCTGTTTTTT. It encodes CASSTPREGRTGELFF.

The CDR3 is CASSLWGFHTLAYEQYF. The CDR3 DNA is TGTGCCAGCAGCTTATGGGGCTTCCATACCCTCGCCTACGAGCAGTACTTC. The chain uses TRBV7-3 and TRBJ2-7; the D gene is possibly TRBD1 (5 bases). The V gene lost 2 bases and the J gene lost 2 bases, with 19 bases spanning the gap. Germline-derived CDR1 and CDR2 are SGHTA and FQGTGA. The CDR3 consists of 17 residues.

The V call is TRBV7-2, the J call TRBJ2-1, with a weak D call TRBD2 (7 bases). The V end was cut by 5 bases, the J end by 4 bases, with 24 bases between. Germline CDR1 reads SGHTA; CDR2 reads FQGNSA. The CDR3 has 18 amino acids. CDR3: CASSPPRVGGGRYNEQFF. CDR3 bases: TGTGCCAGCAGCCCCCCTCGGGTCGGCGGGGGCCGTTACAATGAGCAGTTCTTC.

This clone is a singleton in its sample. This sequence joins TRBV5-6 and TRBJ1-1; 10 positions agree with TRBD1. V shed 4 bases and J 1 base; nucleotides not matched to a gene: 10. CDR1 SGHDT and CDR2 YYEEEE come from the germline V gene. The CDR3 has 17 amino acids. The chain's CDR3 is CASSPEGTGAPNTEAFF. The CDR3 DNA sequence: TGTGCCAGCAGCCCTGAGGGGACAGGGGCCCCGAACACTGAAGCTTTCTTT.

This clone came up once. The V and J genes are TRBV7-2 and TRBJ2-1; D perhaps matches TRBD2 (7 bases). V lost 3 bases and J lost 4, with 10 bases in between. In germline, CDR1 is SGHTA, CDR2 FQGNSA. This CDR3 comprises 14 residues. CDR3 coding DNA: TGTGCCAGCAGCTTGGGGGGGCAGTACAATGAGCAGTTCTTC. Translated: CASSLGGQYNEQFF.

This clone has only one observation. The chain uses TRBV4-2 and TRBJ2-7; a weak D match, TRBD1 (6 bases). V lost 0 bases and J lost 3, with 9 bases in between. Germline V gene data show CDR1 as LGHNA and CDR2 as YNFKEQ. The CDR3 extends over 14 amino acids. The DNA of the CDR3 is TGTGCCAGCAGCCAAGAGGTCAGGGGCTACGAGCAGTACTTC. Amino acid sequence: CASSQEVRGYEQYF.

V usage is TRBV25-1 and J usage is TRBJ2-3; TRBD2 matches 8 bases. The CDR3 totals 15 residues. Germline trimming cut 4 bases from V and 3 bases from J; bases unmatched to any gene: 6. Germline V gives CDR1 MGHDK, CDR2 SYGVNS. The CDR3 DNA reads as TGTGCCAGCAGTGTGGCGCGGGGGGCTACAGATACGCAGTATTTT. This gives the protein CASSVARGATDTQYF.

The chain joins TRBV21-1 to TRBJ1-2. TRBV21-1 constitutes a pseudogene. The CDR3 loop spans 16 amino acids. CDR3: CASSKVVGRTNYGYTF. The CDR3 coding sequence is TGTGCCAGCAGCAAAGTTGTAGGGAGAACTAACTATGGCTACACCTTC.

The rearrangement links TRBV7-2 to TRBJ2-7; D perhaps matches TRBD1 (5 bases). The CDR3 is 14 amino acids. The germline gives CDR1 SGHTA, CDR2 FQGNSA. V shed 1 base and J shed 4 bases, with 11 bases lying between them. The CDR3 nucleotides read TGTGCCAGCAGCTTAGGATTAGGGGAATACGAGCAGTACTTC. It codes for CASSLGLGEYEQYF.

The CDR3 DNA sequence: TGTGCCAGCAGCTCAGGACAGGGGAAGTCCCTGAATTCACCCCTCCACTTT. It translates to CASSSGQGKSLNSPLHF. The V gene is TRBV11-2, the J gene TRBJ1-6, with TRBD1 matching 9 bases. Germline V gene lookup returns CDR1 SGHAT and CDR2 FQNNGV. This CDR3 comprises 17 residues. V lost 4 bases, J lost 7 bases, and 11 bases stayed unmatched.

The CDR3 DNA sequence: TGTGCCAGCAGCGGAACAGGGATGTACGAGCAGTACTTC. Its translation: CASSGTGMYEQYF. The V and J genes are TRBV11-3 and TRBJ2-7; TRBD1 is a possible D gene (6 bases). V lost 5 bases to trimming and J lost 4 bases, with 12 bases between them. This CDR3 region has 13 residues. CDR1 and CDR2 (germline): SGHNT, YENEEA.